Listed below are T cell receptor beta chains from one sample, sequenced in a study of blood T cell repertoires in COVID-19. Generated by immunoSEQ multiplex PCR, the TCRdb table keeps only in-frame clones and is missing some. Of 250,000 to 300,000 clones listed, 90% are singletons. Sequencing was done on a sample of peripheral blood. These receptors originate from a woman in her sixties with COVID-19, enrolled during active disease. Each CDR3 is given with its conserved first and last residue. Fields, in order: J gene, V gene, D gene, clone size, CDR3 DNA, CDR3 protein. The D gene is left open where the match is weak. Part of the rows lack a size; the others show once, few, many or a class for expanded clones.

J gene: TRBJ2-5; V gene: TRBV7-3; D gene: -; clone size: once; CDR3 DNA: TGTGCCAGCAGTCTGGGACTCGGAGAGACCCAGTACTTC; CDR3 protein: CASSLGLGETQYF
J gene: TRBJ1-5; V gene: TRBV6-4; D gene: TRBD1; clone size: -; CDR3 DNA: TGTGCCACCGATAGGGACAGGCCCTCGTACAATCAGCCCCAGCATTTT; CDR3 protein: CATDRDRPSYNQPQHF
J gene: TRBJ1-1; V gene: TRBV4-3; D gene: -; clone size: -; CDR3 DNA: TGCGCCAGCAGCCAAGATACGGACACTGAAGCTTTCTTT; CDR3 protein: CASSQDTDTEAFF
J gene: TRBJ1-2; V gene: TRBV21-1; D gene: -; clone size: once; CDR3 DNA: TGTGCCAGCAGGAACAGGGGGAACTATGGCTACACCTTC; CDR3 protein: CASRNRGNYGYTF
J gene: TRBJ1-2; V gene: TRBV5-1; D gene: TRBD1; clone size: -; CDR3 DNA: TGCGCCAGCAGCCCCACAGGGGCGATCCCGAATCACTATGGCTACACCTTC; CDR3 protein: CASSPTGAIPNHYGYTF
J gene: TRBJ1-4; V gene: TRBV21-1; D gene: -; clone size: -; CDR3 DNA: TGTGCCAGCAGTTACAATTACAGGGGGCATGGTGAAAAACTGTTTTTT; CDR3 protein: CASSYNYRGHGEKLFF
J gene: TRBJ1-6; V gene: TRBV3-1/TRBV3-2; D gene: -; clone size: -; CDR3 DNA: TGTGCCAGCAGCCACGGACAGAATAATTCACCCCTCCACTTT; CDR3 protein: CASSHGQNNSPLHF
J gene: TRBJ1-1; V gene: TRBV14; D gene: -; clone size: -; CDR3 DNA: TGTGCCAGCAGCCCCCTAGGCAACACTGAAGCTTTCTTT; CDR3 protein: CASSPLGNTEAFF
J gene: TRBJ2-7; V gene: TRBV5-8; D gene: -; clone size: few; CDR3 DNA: TGTGCCAGCAGCTCCAGGGGTGAGCAGTACTTC; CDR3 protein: CASSSRGEQYF
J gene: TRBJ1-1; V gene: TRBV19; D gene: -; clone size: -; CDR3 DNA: TGTGCCAGTAGTATGACAGTCGAAGCTTTCTTT; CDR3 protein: CASSMTVEAFF
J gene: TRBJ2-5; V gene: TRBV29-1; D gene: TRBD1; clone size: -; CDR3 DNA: TGCAGCGGACAGGGACCAGGGCAGGCCCAGTACTTC; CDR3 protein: CSGQGPGQAQYF